Reported below is one T cell receptor (beta chain). As yet, its antigen is unknown. This table comes from immunoSEQ multiplex PCR, and its TCRdb copy is limited to in-frame clones, with some not included. The data hold 80,000 to 100,000 clones, with 80% to 90% observed a single time. Trimming removed 6 bases from V and 0 bases from J, with 10 bases in between. This CDR3 has 13 residues. Per germline, CDR1 SQVTM and CDR2 ANQGSEA. The record originates from a study of T cell responses to AZD1222 COVID-19 vaccine. Whole-study results and caveats: Spike-specific TCRs gained breadth and depth after people received two AZD1222 doses.

The TCR sequence derives from an adult in good health. This chain uses TRBV29-1 with TRBJ2-3; possibly TRBD2 for D (5 bases). The starting material was peripheral blood, obtained on day 0 of MenACWY control vaccination. The CDR3 loop is CSVTSGSTDTQYF. CDR3 DNA sequence: TGCAGCGTCACTTCGGGAAGCACAGATACGCAGTATTTT.